This record covers a single TCR beta chain. This clone was found a few times. Its antigen has not been determined. The record has no base qualities; no much larger clone is one base away. The immunoSEQ Assay, a bias-controlled multiplex PCR, was used to amplify TCRbeta CDR3 regions from genomic DNA. In the source study's methods: The number of nucleated cells in each sample was estimated by amplification of reference gene primers within the assay. To quantify the absolute abundance of each unique TCRbeta CDR3 rearrangement, sequence reads were collapsed and filtered. For each sample, productive Simpson clonality was calculated by taking the square root of Simpson's diversity index across productive rearrangements. TCRdb limited this immuneACCESS table to in-frame rearrangements with V and J called. A share of clones is missing; checked studies link under half to unresolved V genes, and the rest is unexplained. V, J and clone size are those of that table, while D and trimming were read from the DNA. This sample has about 130,000 clones in its table, and roughly 86% of those were observed once. The ten largest clonotypes hold roughly 10% of the sample.

The sample comes from a study of blood T cell repertoires in COVID-19 (dated by TCRdb to the early 2020s). A note on the overall study: The collaborator samples originated in the United States, Italy and Spain and spanned the acute and convalescent phases of COVID-19. The sample metadata nearly always contained a de-identified subject ID, COVID-19 status, age in years and sex. The repertoires were released in a freely available public database meant as a resource for research on the immune response to SARS-CoV-2. Deeply sampled blood TCRbeta repertoires from subjects exposed to, actively infected with, or recovered from COVID-19 were included in the dataset. Where HLA class I and class II types were available, the types were taken from metadata supplied by the sample provider, not from assay-based typing. The prospective study material was composed of cDNA or gDNA derived from T cells, B-cell-depleted T cells, or PBMCs. The samples were drawn from two sources: the first 160 participants of the ongoing ImmuneRACE study, and fewer than 1,500 subjects contributed by 6 global collaborators. What the work shows at the level of the full study, not this receptor alone: The amount of clinical and demographic metadata varied by source and participant and was provided uncurated.

In Seattle, one collaborating source enrolled patients while the infection was active and tracked those patients longitudinally over the course of disease. The collaborating institutions used their own protocols to collect whole blood in K2EDTA tubes. For TCRbeta analysis, collaborators shipped samples as frozen whole blood, isolated PBMCs, or DNA extracted from either of those sample types. The specimen was peripheral blood. This receptor was identified in an older woman with COVID-19, enrolled during active disease.

For the CDR3, the sequence is CASSLEGQRNSPLHF. Read as DNA, the sequence is TGTGCCAGCAGCTTGGAGGGGCAGCGTAATTCACCCCTCCACTTT. Recombination connected TRBV14 to TRBJ1-6; matching of 5 bases hints at TRBD1 as the D gene. The germline ends are 14 bases apart after V is trimmed by 5 bases and J by 6 bases. There are 15 amino acids in the CDR3, from cysteine to phenylalanine inclusive. CDR3 DNA only is kept here, 45 bases in frame from base 1. CDR1 and CDR2, per the germline V gene, are SGHDN and FVKESK.